These T cell receptor beta chains were read from a single sample in a study of OX40 agonist ivuxolimab in advanced cancers. Sequencing was performed with immunoSEQ multiplex PCR; in TCRdb, only in-frame clones are kept and a portion is missing. The data contain more than 80,000 clones, roughly 90% of them singletons. The specimen was CD4+ or CD8+ T cells sorted from blood, collected in a trial of the OX40 agonist ivuxolimab. Receptors were obtained from an adult with an advanced solid tumor such as melanoma, head and neck, liver or kidney cancer. Each CDR3 is given without its conserved first and last residue. Each record gives: CDR3 protein, V gene, J gene, clone size. Not every row has a clone size; where given, it reads once, few, many or a size class.

ASSPRRWSGNYGYT,TRBV7-8,TRBJ1-2,NA
ASSFGQGRQETQY,TRBV4-3,TRBJ2-5,NA
ASSTVTEAF,TRBV19,TRBJ1-1,few
AWSVGGAVTEAF,TRBV30,TRBJ1-1,NA
AITLGGSLNEQY,TRBV12-1,TRBJ2-7,NA
SVVFLNEQF,TRBV29-1,TRBJ2-1,NA
ASSPNPPSAGETQY,TRBV4-1,TRBJ2-5,once
ASSSGTSGRDGQF,TRBV27,TRBJ2-1,NA
ASSPDRATYNEQF,TRBV7-3,TRBJ2-1,NA
ASSQASGRGGSGANVLT,TRBV4-2,TRBJ2-6,few
ASSLGESTDTQY,TRBV5-1,TRBJ2-3,NA
ASSLSAGIAGNTIY,TRBV27,TRBJ1-3,once
ASSRTGGSNQPQH,TRBV18,TRBJ1-5,NA